The 3 T cell receptor beta chains below were found in one sample sequenced in a study of blood T cell repertoires in COVID-19. Libraries were prepared by immunoSEQ multiplex PCR; TCRdb keeps only in-frame clonotypes and omits some of them. The profile shows about 94,000 clones, approximately 80% of them singletons. Specimen: peripheral blood. Receptors originate from a human donor in a cohort sampled during active COVID-19.

This clone turned up a few times. The chain joins TRBV3-1 (or the pseudogene TRBV3-2) to TRBJ1-1; 9 bases fit TRBD1. Germline V gene data show CDR1 as LGHDT and CDR2 as YNNKEL (reference sequence). V dropped 6 bases and J dropped 8; count of bases not matched to a gene: 13. CDR3 length: 15 residues. Written as DNA, the CDR3 is TGTGCCAGCAGTTATCCGGGACAGGGACCTTGGGAAGCTTTCTTT. It encodes CASSYPGQGPWEAFF.

This CDR3 reads CASSLLAMAYEQYF. The DNA for the CDR3 is TGTGCCAGCAGTTTACTAGCGATGGCCTACGAGCAGTACTTC. J is TRBJ2-7 and V is TRBV6-5; the match to TRBD2 covers 7 bases. Germline assignment: CDR1 MNHEY and CDR2 SVGAGI. Trimming at V came to 4 bases and at J to 2 bases, leaving 5 bases not matched to a gene. This CDR3 has 14 amino acids.

The chain is built from TRBV10-3 and TRBJ1-2; 12 nucleotides align to TRBD1. This CDR3 is 17 amino acids long. Germline-derived CDR1 and CDR2 are ENHRY and SYGVKD. The junction had 9 bases not matched to a gene; V was cut back by 6 bases and J by 1 base. CDR3: CAIRTGTGGQHNYGYTF. CDR3 in DNA: TGTGCCATCAGGACCGGGACAGGGGGCCAACATAACTATGGCTACACCTTC.